This T cell receptor beta chain derives from a study of memory CD4+ T cells and cytomegalovirus serostatus. Across the study: Healthy Belgian adult donors included 9 or 10 CMV-positive and 20 to 30 CMV-negative people. Broader study findings: The CMV-associated TCR signature appears largely within the CD4+ memory repertoire. CMV serostatus prediction reached median AUC approximately 0.96, or 0.89 with US-trained model.

Single viable CD3+CD4+CD8-CD45RO+ cells were sorted as the memory CD4+ T cells. After thawing, CD4+ T cells were positively selected. Assay: immunoSEQ multiplex PCR; the TCRdb copy retains only in-frame clones and omits some. The sample carries some 52,000 clones, about three quarters recorded once. This CDR3 region has 15 residues. V lost 2 bases, J lost 0 bases, and 7 bases lay in between. In germline, CDR1 is MNHNY, CDR2 SVGAGI (reference sequence). With regard to this clone: Its antigen is currently unknown.

The chain links TRBV6-6 to TRBJ2-2, with D possibly being TRBD2 (5 bases). This TCR derives from an adult in good health and CMV-seropositive. The sequencing input was memory CD4+ T cells from blood. The CDR3 spells CASSYGGSNTGELFF. CDR3 DNA sequence: TGTGCCAGCAGTTACGGCGGGTCGAACACCGGGGAGCTGTTTTTT.